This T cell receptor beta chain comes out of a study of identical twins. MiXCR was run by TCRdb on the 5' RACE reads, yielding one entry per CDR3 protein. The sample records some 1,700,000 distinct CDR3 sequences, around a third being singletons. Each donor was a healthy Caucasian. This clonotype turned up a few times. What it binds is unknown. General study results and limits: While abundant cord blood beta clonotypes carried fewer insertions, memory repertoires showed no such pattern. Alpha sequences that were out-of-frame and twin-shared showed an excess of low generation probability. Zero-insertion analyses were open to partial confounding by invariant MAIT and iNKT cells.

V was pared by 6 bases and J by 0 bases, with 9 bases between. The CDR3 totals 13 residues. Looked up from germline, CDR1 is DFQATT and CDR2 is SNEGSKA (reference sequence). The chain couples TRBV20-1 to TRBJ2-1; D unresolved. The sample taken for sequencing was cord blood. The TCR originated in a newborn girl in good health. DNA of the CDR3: TGCAGTGCCAGCAAGAGCTCCTACAATGAGCAGTTCTTC. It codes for CSASKSSYNEQFF.